The 27 T cell receptor beta chains in this list originate from one sample, sequenced in a study of T cells after yellow fever vaccination. MiXCR, applied by TCRdb to the 5' RACE reads, yields one record per CDR3 protein. The sample carries tens of thousands of distinct CDR3 sequences, around 7.8% recorded once. The specimen was CD8+ T cells sorted from PBMCs, collected about 10 days after the first yellow fever vaccination. These receptors were collected from a man aged 18 to 30 who received the YFV17D yellow fever vaccine.

In this sample, this clonotype turned up many times. The chain employs TRBV11-2 and TRBJ2-3; 8 bases agree with TRBD1. The J segment lost 4 bases and the V segment lost 4 bases, leaving 1 base of the junction unmatched. CDR1 and CDR2 (germline): SGHAT, FQNNGV. The CDR3 loop spans 13 amino acids. CDR3 in amino acids: CASSWTGPDTQYF. CDR3 bases: TGTGCCAGCAGCTGGACAGGGCCAGATACGCAGTATTTT.

This clonotype was recorded at least ten times. The chain is built from TRBV7-9 and TRBJ1-4; D uncertain. This CDR3 spans 12 amino acids. Trimming shortened V by 7 bases and J by 4 bases, and 7 bases separated the two germline ends. Germline CDR1 SEHNR, CDR2 FQNEAQ (reference sequence). The CDR3 protein is CASTLFNEKLFF. In DNA, the CDR3 is TGTGCCAGCACCCTCTTTAATGAAAAACTGTTTTTT.

This clonotype was detected only a few times. The chain has TRBV27 and TRBJ1-4; 9 positions agree with TRBD1. Germline CDR1 is MNHEY and CDR2 is SMNVEV (reference sequence). The CDR3 sequence is 14 residues long. V was clipped by 4 bases and J by 7 bases; unmatched bases: 4. The CDR3 reads CASSSGQGFEKLFF. CDR3 nucleotides: TGTGCCAGCAGTTCGGGACAGGGTTTTGAAAAACTGTTTTTT.

This clonotype appeared many times. This chain connects TRBV7-9 to TRBJ2-3, with D hard to call. The CDR3 loop spans 16 amino acids. The germline V gene encodes CDR1 SEHNR and CDR2 FQNEAQ (reference sequence). Deletions cut 5 bases from V and 4 bases from J, with 19 bases between. The CDR3: CASSPHDSDIPDTQYF. CDR3 in DNA: TGTGCCAGCAGCCCACACGACTCTGATATTCCAGATACGCAGTATTTT.

This clonotype showed up many times. This chain links TRBV6-2 or TRBV6-3 with TRBJ2-7; maybe TRBD1 (6 bases). With 6 bases removed from V and 6 bases from J, the gap between germline ends came to 21 bases. The CDR3 spans 15 residues. Germline lookup yields CDR1 MNHEY and CDR2 SVGEGT. This chain's CDR3 is CASRTFTGTLGEQYF. CDR3 nucleotides: TGTGCCAGCAGGACATTCACAGGGACCCTCGGCGAGCAGTACTTC.

This clonotype occurred many times. The chain uses TRBV20-1 and TRBJ1-5; 10 bases line up with TRBD1. The V gene end was trimmed by 3 bases and the J gene end by 6 bases; junction bases not matched to a gene: 8. The CDR3 runs to 15 residues. Per germline, CDR1 DFQATT and CDR2 SNEGSKA (reference sequence). The CDR3 loop reads CSARKDRGTIQPQHF. Written as DNA, the CDR3 is TGCAGTGCTAGGAAGGACAGGGGGACGATTCAGCCCCAGCATTTT.

This clonotype was seen a handful of times. The chain couples TRBV11-2 to TRBJ2-5, with D tentatively TRBD2 (6 bases). CDR3 size: 18 residues. V lost 2 bases, J lost 1 base, and 20 bases lay in between. Looked up from germline, CDR1 is SGHAT and CDR2 is FQNNGV. The CDR3 sequence: CASSLLAFGGRGQETQYF. Here the CDR3 DNA reads TGTGCCAGCAGCTTATTAGCATTCGGGGGACGGGGCCAAGAGACCCAGTACTTC.

This clonotype was picked up many times. V and J are TRBV20-1 and TRBJ2-7; D call uncertain. The CDR3 length is 12 residues. The germline V gene has CDR1 DFQATT and CDR2 SNEGSKA (reference sequence). The V end lost 5 bases, the J end lost 3 bases, and 11 bases lay between the germline ends. The CDR3 coding sequence is TGCAGTGCTCGGACGTCAGACTACGAGCAGTACTTC. Its protein is CSARTSDYEQYF.

This clonotype was counted at least ten times. The CDR3 loop reads CASSVATGNTEAFF. CDR3 in DNA: TGTGCCAGCAGCGTAGCGACAGGGAACACTGAAGCTTTCTTT. The chain combines TRBV9 with TRBJ1-1; possible D gene TRBD1, 6 bases. This CDR3 is 14 amino acids long. The V end was cut by 0 bases, the J end by 1 base, with 7 bases between. Germline CDR1 is SGDLS and CDR2 is YYNGEE.

This clonotype has at least ten counts. This chain uses TRBV9 with TRBJ2-7; tentatively, D is TRBD2 (7 bases). The CDR3 has 14 amino acids. Germline V lookup: CDR1 SGDLS, CDR2 YYNGEE. The V end was cut by 1 base, the J end by 7 bases, with 15 bases between. CDR3 loop: CASSVKAGAGEQYF. In DNA form, the CDR3 reads TGTGCCAGCAGCGTAAAGGCGGGGGCGGGTGAGCAGTACTTC. Complete variable domain (other parts from reference TRBV9 and TRBJ2-7): DSGVTQTPKHLITATGQRVTLRCSPRSGDLSVYWYQQSLDQGLQFLIQYYNGEERAKGNILERFSAQQFPDLHSELNLSSLELGDSALYFCASSVKAGAGEQYFGPGTRLTVT.

As to this clonotype: With a much larger clone just one base away, this may be a read error. The chain recombines TRBV7-3 with TRBJ2-5; the D gene is possibly TRBD2 (5 bases). This CDR3 has 13 residues. CDR1 is SGHTA, CDR2 FQGTGA, per germline. Trimming pared 1 base from V and 5 bases from J, leaving 8 bases between. In DNA form, the CDR3 reads TGTGCCAGCAGCTTAAGAGGGTGTGAGACCCAGTACTTC. It is translated as CASSLRGCETQYF.

At least ten counts were recorded for this clonotype. The chain employs TRBV10-3 and TRBJ2-1; 13 bases match TRBD2. The ends lost 4 bases at V and 5 bases at J; junction bases unmatched: 5. CDR3 size: 16 residues. The V gene's germline CDR1 is ENHRY and CDR2 SYGVKD. The DNA for the CDR3 is TGTGCCATCAGTGTGAGGACTAGCGGGGGAAACAATGAGCAGTTCTTC. Translated, it gives CAISVRTSGGNNEQFF.

This clonotype was observed at least ten times. The V gene is TRBV4-1, the J gene TRBJ1-5, with 8 nucleotides matching TRBD1. CDR3 length: 16 residues. Trimming removed 0 bases from V and 7 bases from J; junction bases left unmatched: 8. In germline, CDR1 is MGHRA, CDR2 YSYEKL. The chain's CDR3 is CASSQDNRGLGQPQHF. In DNA form, the CDR3 reads TGCGCCAGCAGCCAAGATAACAGGGGGTTAGGACAGCCCCAGCATTTT.

This clonotype was recorded at least ten times. The chain uses TRBV5-4 and TRBJ2-1; D gene uncertain. The germline V gene encodes CDR1 SGHNT and CDR2 YYREEE (reference sequence). Trimming pared 3 bases from V and 8 bases from J, leaving 9 bases between. The CDR3 is 12 amino acids. The CDR3, as DNA: TGTGCCAGCAGCTCGGAAGGGTATGAGCAGTTCTTC. Translating it yields CASSSEGYEQFF.

Only a few counts were recorded for this clonotype. The chain has TRBV20-1 and TRBJ1-5; D remains unclear. The CDR3 has 15 residues. V dropped 0 bases and J dropped 1 base, with 10 bases sitting between them. CDR1 DFQATT and CDR2 SNEGSKA come from the germline V gene (reference sequence). In DNA form, the CDR3 reads TGCAGTGCTAGAGATGAAGGAATAAGCAATCAGCCCCAGCATTTT. Translating it yields CSARDEGISNQPQHF.

V and J are TRBV18 and TRBJ2-5; 11 bases match TRBD2. V lost 4 bases and J lost 1; bases outside the gene matches: 11. Germline V lookup: CDR1 KGHSH, CDR2 LQKENI. The length of the CDR3 is 18 residues. The CDR3 spells CASSLTGTSGYPQETQYF. The CDR3 DNA is TGTGCCAGCTCACTTACCGGGACTAGCGGATATCCCCAAGAGACCCAGTACTTC.

Only a few counts were recorded for this clonotype. V usage is TRBV25-1 and J usage is TRBJ1-1; the match to TRBD1 covers 7 bases. CDR3 size: 13 residues. Germline CDR1 MGHDK, CDR2 SYGVNS. Germline trimming cut 8 bases from V and 4 bases from J; bases unmatched to any gene: 7. In nucleotides, the CDR3 is TGTGCCAGCTTCAACAGGGGAGGCACTGAAGCTTTCTTT. Protein product: CASFNRGGTEAFF. The full variable domain, with the rest looked up from reference TRBV25-1 and TRBJ1-1, is EADIYQTPRYLVIGTGKKITLECSQTMGHDKMYWYQQDPGMELHLIHYSYGVNSTEKGDLSSESTVSRIRTEHFPLTLESARPSHTSQYLCASFNRGGTEAFFGQGTRLTVV.

This clonotype was seen more than once but under ten times. This chain joins TRBV4-3 and TRBJ1-4; D may be TRBD1 (6 bases). CDR1 LGHNA and CDR2 YSLEER come from the germline V gene. Trimming removed 4 bases at V and 8 bases at J, with 14 bases between. The CDR3 is 14 residues long. CDR3 sequence: CASSPTGRYEKLFF. DNA of the CDR3: TGCGCCAGCAGCCCAACAGGGAGATACGAAAAACTGTTTTTT.

This clonotype has a count of ten or more. This chain joins TRBV7-9 and TRBJ1-4; D is uncertain. The CDR3 is 14 residues long. Trimming pared 5 bases from V and 0 bases from J, leaving 7 bases between. Looked up from germline, CDR1 is SEHNR and CDR2 is FQNEAQ (reference sequence). DNA of the CDR3: TGTGCCAGCAGCCCGACCACAACTAATGAAAAACTGTTTTTT. Protein sequence: CASSPTTTNEKLFF.

This clonotype was observed a handful of times. The chain uses TRBV12-3 or TRBV12-4 and TRBJ1-3; D not certain. The V end was cut by 10 bases, the J end by 4 bases, with 11 bases between. The CDR3 is 12 residues long. This CDR3 reads CATGFDGNTIYF. Here the CDR3 DNA reads TGTGCCACAGGATTTGACGGAAACACCATATATTTT.

This chain joins TRBV4-3 and TRBJ2-5, with D unclear. This CDR3 is 15 amino acids long. Looked up from germline, CDR1 is LGHNA and CDR2 is YSLEER. V lost 0 bases and J 4 bases, leaving 12 bases between the germline ends. The CDR3 loop reads CASSQDPIVGETQYF. CDR3 nucleotide sequence: TGCGCCAGCAGCCAAGATCCGATTGTAGGAGAGACCCAGTACTTC.

This clonotype was recorded at least ten times. The CDR3 DNA sequence: TGCGCCAGCAGTGAGTCGCCTCGGGTGGAGGGAGGAGATACGCAGTATTTT. Translating it yields CASSESPRVEGGDTQYF. This sequence joins TRBV10-2 and TRBJ2-3, with D perhaps TRBD2 (6 bases). The CDR3 consists of 17 residues. Germline CDR1 and CDR2: WSHSY and SAAADI. V was clipped by 0 bases and J by 5 bases, with 18 bases between them.

This clonotype was recorded many times. The chain combines TRBV12-3 or TRBV12-4 with TRBJ1-2, with 8 bases lining up with TRBD1. This CDR3 is 14 amino acids long. V lost 5 bases to trimming and J lost 5 bases; unmatched junction nucleotides: 7. The CDR3 protein is CASSNWTGTYGYTF. The CDR3 bases are TGTGCCAGCAGTAATTGGACAGGGACTTATGGCTACACCTTC.

At least ten counts were recorded for this clonotype. The chain recombines TRBV20-1 with TRBJ2-5; D gene uncertain. The V and J ends lost 0 bases and 5 bases respectively, with 19 bases between them. CDR3 length: 16 amino acids. Germline values: CDR1 DFQATT, CDR2 SNEGSKA (reference sequence). The CDR3 sequence is CSARDSASRDWETQYF. CDR3 nucleotides: TGCAGTGCTAGAGATTCTGCTTCGCGCGATTGGGAGACCCAGTACTTC.

This clonotype was counted ten times or more. The chain combines TRBV24-1 with TRBJ2-1; tentatively, D is TRBD1 (5 bases). This CDR3 has 17 amino acids. Trimming took 3 bases from V and 4 from J, leaving 18 bases between them. Germline V gives CDR1 KGHDR, CDR2 SFDVKD. CDR3 nucleotides: TGTGCCACCAGTGATGTAAACAGGAACAAAGGGTACAATGAGCAGTTCTTC. It yields the protein CATSDVNRNKGYNEQFF.

This clonotype was seen repeatedly, ten times or more. The V gene is TRBV4-2, the J gene TRBJ1-6, with D perhaps TRBD1 (6 bases). V was trimmed by 0 bases and J by 17 bases, leaving 23 bases between them. The CDR3 has 16 amino acids. Per germline, CDR1 LGHNA and CDR2 YNFKEQ. CDR3 nucleotide sequence: TGTGCCAGCAGCCAAGAGGGTTCCGGGGGCAATCGAACCGTCCACTTT. The encoded protein is CASSQEGSGGNRTVHF.

In DNA form, the CDR3 reads TGTGCCAGCAGCCCAGGGCCCGGAGGCTACGAGCAGTACGTC. The encoded protein is CASSPGPGGYEQYV. J is TRBJ2-7 and V is TRBV7-2; D could derive from TRBD1 or TRBD2 (5 bases each). The CDR3 is made up of 14 amino acids. Between the trimmed V and J ends, which lost 5 bases and 3 bases, there was a span of 14 bases. Germline V lookup: CDR1 SGHTA, CDR2 FQGNSA.